This T cell receptor (beta chain) emerged from a study of blood T cells in healthy people across ages. V was pared by 7 bases and J by 1 base, with 16 bases between. Germline-derived CDR1 and CDR2 are DFQATT and SNEGSKA (reference sequence). The CDR3 totals 14 residues. The second PCR ran about 6 to 12 cycles with a sample-barcoded 5' primer and J-beta primers. TCRdb reprocessed the 5' RACE reads via MiXCR and lists one record per CDR3 protein. The table records 1.5 million or so distinct CDR3 sequences, approximately 42% of them present only once. The chain joins TRBV20-1 to TRBJ1-1; D remains ambiguous. This sequence was found in a woman between 18 and 29 years old in good health. Sequencing was carried out using blood. The CDR3 is CSVTPGTSNTEAFF. CDR3 DNA sequence: TGCAGTGTCACCCCCGGCACTTCGAACACTGAAGCTTTCTTT.